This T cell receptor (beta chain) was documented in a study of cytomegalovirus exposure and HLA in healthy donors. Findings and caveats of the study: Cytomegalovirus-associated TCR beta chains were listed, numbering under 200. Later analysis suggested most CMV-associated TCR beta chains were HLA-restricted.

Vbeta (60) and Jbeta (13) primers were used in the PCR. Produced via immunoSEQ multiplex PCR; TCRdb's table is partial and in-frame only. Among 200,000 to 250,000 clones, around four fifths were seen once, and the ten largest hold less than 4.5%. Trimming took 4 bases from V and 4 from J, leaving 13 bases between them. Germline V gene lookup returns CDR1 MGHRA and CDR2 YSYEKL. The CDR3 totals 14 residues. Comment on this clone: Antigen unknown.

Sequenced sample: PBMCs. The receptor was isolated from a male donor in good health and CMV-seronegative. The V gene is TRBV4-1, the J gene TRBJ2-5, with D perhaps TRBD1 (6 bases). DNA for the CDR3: TGCGCCAGCAGCCTCGGGACATCATCAGAGACCCAGTACTTC. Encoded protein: CASSLGTSSETQYF.